The source of this T cell receptor (beta chain) is a study of blood T cells in healthy people across ages. This CDR3 has 12 residues. V gave up 6 bases and J gave up 8 bases, with 10 bases separating them. Germline V gives CDR1 MDHEN, CDR2 SYDVKM. At least ten counts were recorded for this clonotype. Next came a second PCR, run for about 6 to 11 cycles, which used a sample-barcoded 5' primer along with a J-beta primer mix. TCRdb called the 5' RACE reads again in MiXCR, with one record for every CDR3 protein. Of approximately 730,000 distinct CDR3 sequences in the sample, 40% to 65% were seen once. This clonotype was sampled from a man at least 80 years old in good health. Input material: blood. The chain has TRBV28 and TRBJ1-4; no firm D call. CDR3 DNA sequence: TGTGCCAGCAGCTCAAGAGCGGAAAAACTGTTTTTT. It translates to CASSSRAEKLFF.